Listed below are T cell receptor beta chains from one sample, sequenced in a study of radiation and T cells in renal cell carcinoma. Here immunoSEQ multiplex PCR was the method, and the copy in TCRdb shows in-frame clones only, minus some. The sample includes 70,000 to 100,000 clones, 82% of them seen just once. The sample was blood, taken from a patient whose treatment included radiotherapy and nephrectomy. The receptors were gathered from a man aged 60 to 69 with renal cell carcinoma. Each CDR3 is given with its conserved first and last residue. A D gene is named only where the DNA matches it firmly. Only part of the rows carry a size: once, few, many, or a class if the clone is expanded.

J gene: TRBJ1-1
clone size: few
D gene: -
V gene: TRBV6-1
CDR3 protein: CASTREAFF
CDR3 DNA: TGTGCCAGCACCCGTGAAGCTTTCTTT

J gene: TRBJ2-7
clone size: -
D gene: TRBD2
V gene: TRBV2
CDR3 protein: CASSGRRTSGRNEQYF
CDR3 DNA: TGTGCCAGCAGTGGACGACGGACTAGCGGGAGGAACGAGCAGTACTTC

J gene: TRBJ2-6
clone size: -
D gene: -
V gene: TRBV25-1
CDR3 protein: CANSSGANVLTF
CDR3 DNA: TGTGCCAACTCCTCTGGGGCCAACGTCCTGACTTTC

J gene: TRBJ1-1
clone size: -
D gene: -
V gene: TRBV7-3
CDR3 protein: CASSLQVGMNTEAFF
CDR3 DNA: TGTGCCAGCAGCTTACAGGTTGGAATGAACACTGAAGCTTTCTTT

J gene: TRBJ2-2
clone size: -
D gene: -
V gene: TRBV15
CDR3 protein: CATSREVTAGELFF
CDR3 DNA: TGTGCCACCAGCAGAGAGGTCACAGCCGGGGAGCTGTTTTTT

J gene: TRBJ1-2
clone size: -
D gene: -
V gene: TRBV27
CDR3 protein: CASSNPDSPYGYTF
CDR3 DNA: TGTGCCAGCAGTAACCCGGACAGTCCCTATGGCTACACCTTC

J gene: TRBJ2-1
clone size: few
D gene: -
V gene: TRBV11-2
CDR3 protein: CASRRISYNEQFF
CDR3 DNA: TGTGCCAGCAGAAGAATATCGTACAATGAGCAGTTCTTC

J gene: TRBJ1-5
clone size: -
D gene: -
V gene: TRBV7-6
CDR3 protein: CASSSLLGYQPQHF
CDR3 DNA: TGTGCCAGCAGCTCCCTATTGGGGTATCAGCCCCAGCATTTT

J gene: TRBJ2-7
clone size: -
D gene: -
V gene: TRBV11-3
CDR3 protein: CASSFGPYPYEQYF
CDR3 DNA: TGTGCCAGCAGCTTCGGGCCCTACCCCTACGAGCAGTACTTC

J gene: TRBJ2-1
clone size: -
D gene: -
V gene: TRBV5-1
CDR3 protein: CASSPVSLDNEQFF
CDR3 DNA: TGCGCCAGCAGCCCTGTAAGTCTTGACAATGAGCAGTTCTTC

J gene: TRBJ1-3
clone size: -
D gene: -
V gene: TRBV7-8
CDR3 protein: CASSLVSNTIYF
CDR3 DNA: TGTGCCAGCAGCTTAGTAAGCAACACCATATATTTT

J gene: TRBJ1-5
clone size: -
D gene: -
V gene: TRBV2
CDR3 protein: CASSRTGYNQPQHF
CDR3 DNA: TGTGCCAGCAGTCGAACAGGCTACAATCAGCCCCAGCATTTT

J gene: TRBJ2-7
clone size: -
D gene: -
V gene: TRBV11-3
CDR3 protein: CASSLGVGAGEQYF
CDR3 DNA: TGTGCCAGCAGCCTTGGAGTGGGGGCAGGCGAGCAGTACTTC

J gene: TRBJ2-1
clone size: -
D gene: TRBD1
V gene: TRBV9
CDR3 protein: CASSPPGTGDYNEQFF
CDR3 DNA: TGTGCCAGCAGCCCCCCCGGGACAGGGGACTACAATGAGCAGTTCTTC

J gene: TRBJ2-3
clone size: -
D gene: -
V gene: TRBV6-1
CDR3 protein: CASSDSHLTQYF
CDR3 DNA: TGTGCCAGCAGTGACAGTCACCTTACGCAGTATTTT

J gene: TRBJ2-2
clone size: -
D gene: -
V gene: TRBV7-9
CDR3 protein: CASSTLTGRGGELFF
CDR3 DNA: TGTGCCAGCAGCACCCTGACAGGACGGGGCGGGGAGCTGTTTTTT

J gene: TRBJ1-2
clone size: -
D gene: TRBD1
V gene: TRBV7-9
CDR3 protein: CASSWGTDNYGYTF
CDR3 DNA: TGTGCCAGCAGCTGGGGGACAGACAACTATGGCTACACCTTC

J gene: TRBJ2-3
clone size: -
D gene: -
V gene: TRBV18
CDR3 protein: CASSPGQYTDTQYF
CDR3 DNA: TGTGCCAGCTCACCCGGACAGTACACAGATACGCAGTATTTT

J gene: TRBJ2-1
clone size: -
D gene: -
V gene: TRBV15
CDR3 protein: CATSREGPLMAGNEQFF
CDR3 DNA: TGTGCCACCAGCAGAGAGGGGCCCCTAATGGCTGGGAATGAGCAGTTCTTC

J gene: TRBJ2-1
clone size: -
D gene: -
V gene: TRBV7-2
CDR3 protein: CASSSRRQGEQFF
CDR3 DNA: TGTGCCAGCAGTAGTAGACGGCAGGGAGAGCAGTTCTTC

J gene: TRBJ1-2
clone size: -
D gene: TRBD1
V gene: TRBV27
CDR3 protein: CASSPSRDRGLAYGYTF
CDR3 DNA: TGTGCCAGCAGTCCTAGCCGGGACAGGGGGCTTGCCTATGGCTACACCTTC

J gene: TRBJ2-7
clone size: -
D gene: TRBD1
V gene: TRBV5-3
CDR3 protein: CARSLGQTGWEQYF
CDR3 DNA: TGTGCCAGAAGCTTGGGGCAGACAGGGTGGGAGCAGTACTTC

J gene: TRBJ1-5
clone size: -
D gene: TRBD1
V gene: TRBV7-6
CDR3 protein: CASSSDRDQPQHF
CDR3 DNA: TGTGCCAGCAGCTCCGACAGGGACCAGCCCCAGCATTTT

J gene: TRBJ2-7
clone size: -
D gene: TRBD2
V gene: TRBV5-5
CDR3 protein: CASSLGTSGSLPYEQYF
CDR3 DNA: TGTGCCAGCAGCTTGGGGACTAGCGGGAGCCTTCCCTACGAGCAGTACTTC

J gene: TRBJ2-3
clone size: -
D gene: -
V gene: TRBV11-2
CDR3 protein: CASSLTGSSVRADTQYF
CDR3 DNA: TGTGCCAGCAGCTTAACTGGCTCTAGCGTTAGGGCAGATACGCAGTATTTT

J gene: TRBJ1-4
clone size: few
D gene: -
V gene: TRBV4-1
CDR3 protein: CASSQEKLGTIDKLFF
CDR3 DNA: TGCGCCAGCAGCCAAGAAAAACTCGGGACAATAGATAAACTGTTTTTT

J gene: TRBJ2-7
clone size: -
D gene: TRBD1
V gene: TRBV28
CDR3 protein: CASSLLGQGALEQYF
CDR3 DNA: TGTGCCAGCAGCTTATTGGGCCAGGGGGCGCTGGAGCAGTACTTC

J gene: TRBJ1-2
clone size: -
D gene: -
V gene: TRBV6-5
CDR3 protein: CASSYSRAGTYGYTF
CDR3 DNA: TGTGCCAGCAGTTACTCCCGGGCAGGGACCTATGGCTACACCTTC

J gene: TRBJ2-7
clone size: -
D gene: -
V gene: TRBV9
CDR3 protein: CASSLHVSSYEQYF
CDR3 DNA: TGTGCCAGCAGCCTACATGTCAGCTCCTACGAGCAGTACTTC

J gene: TRBJ1-2
clone size: many
D gene: TRBD1
V gene: TRBV19
CDR3 protein: CASREGAGGYTF
CDR3 DNA: TGTGCCAGCCGCGAGGGGGCGGGAGGCTACACCTTC

J gene: TRBJ1-5
clone size: -
D gene: -
V gene: TRBV19
CDR3 protein: CASSIGRDGNQPQHF
CDR3 DNA: TGTGCCAGTAGTATCGGGAGGGACGGGAATCAGCCCCAGCATTTT

J gene: TRBJ1-4
clone size: -
D gene: TRBD1
V gene: TRBV5-5
CDR3 protein: CASSLRPGRGNEKLFF
CDR3 DNA: TGTGCCAGCAGCTTGAGGCCAGGCAGGGGGAATGAAAAACTGTTTTTT

J gene: TRBJ2-3
clone size: -
D gene: TRBD2
V gene: TRBV5-1
CDR3 protein: CASSTGTSGKTDTQYF
CDR3 DNA: TGCGCCAGCAGCACGGGGACTAGCGGGAAGACAGATACGCAGTATTTT

J gene: TRBJ1-4
clone size: -
D gene: -
V gene: TRBV4-1
CDR3 protein: CASSQEGLAAREKLFF
CDR3 DNA: TGCGCCAGCAGCCAAGAGGGTCTGGCAGCACGCGAAAAACTGTTTTTT

J gene: TRBJ1-4
clone size: -
D gene: -
V gene: TRBV28
CDR3 protein: CATGGRLNEKLFF
CDR3 DNA: TGTGCCACCGGTGGCAGACTTAATGAAAAACTGTTTTTT

J gene: TRBJ1-4
clone size: -
D gene: -
V gene: TRBV25-1
CDR3 protein: CASSEWGEKLFF
CDR3 DNA: TGTGCCAGCAGTGAATGGGGAGAAAAACTGTTTTTT

J gene: TRBJ2-6
clone size: -
D gene: -
V gene: TRBV7-3
CDR3 protein: CASSFNPTGANVLTF
CDR3 DNA: TGTGCCAGCAGCTTTAATCCTACTGGGGCCAACGTCCTGACTTTC

J gene: TRBJ2-1
clone size: -
D gene: TRBD2
V gene: TRBV5-1
CDR3 protein: CASSLMTSGRQDEQFF
CDR3 DNA: TGCGCCAGCAGCTTGATGACTAGCGGGAGACAGGATGAGCAGTTCTTC

J gene: TRBJ2-1
clone size: once
D gene: TRBD2
V gene: TRBV7-9
CDR3 protein: CASSTGLAGGSSYNEQFF
CDR3 DNA: TGTGCCAGCAGCACGGGACTAGCGGGAGGGAGCTCCTACAATGAGCAGTTCTTC

J gene: TRBJ2-2
clone size: -
D gene: -
V gene: TRBV4-1
CDR3 protein: CASSQDSSPTGGELFF
CDR3 DNA: TGCGCCAGCAGCCAAGATTCTAGTCCGACGGGCGGGGAGCTGTTTTTT

J gene: TRBJ2-1
clone size: -
D gene: TRBD2
V gene: TRBV11-3
CDR3 protein: CASSTGTSTNNEQFF
CDR3 DNA: TGTGCCAGCAGTACCGGGACTAGCACTAACAATGAGCAGTTCTTC

J gene: TRBJ2-1
clone size: -
D gene: TRBD2
V gene: TRBV4-1
CDR3 protein: CASSQDRTSGGNEQFF
CDR3 DNA: TGCGCCAGCAGCCAAGATCGGACTAGCGGGGGGAATGAGCAGTTCTTC

J gene: TRBJ2-1
clone size: -
D gene: -
V gene: TRBV11-2
CDR3 protein: CASSTYGTTYNEQFF
CDR3 DNA: TGTGCCAGCAGCACCTACGGGACAACCTACAATGAGCAGTTCTTC

J gene: TRBJ2-1
clone size: -
D gene: TRBD2
V gene: TRBV7-8
CDR3 protein: CATAGTYNEQFF
CDR3 DNA: TGTGCCACAGCGGGGACCTACAATGAGCAGTTCTTC

J gene: TRBJ1-5
clone size: -
D gene: -
V gene: TRBV28
CDR3 protein: CASSPGTLRYQPQHF
CDR3 DNA: TGTGCCAGCAGTCCCGGGACACTCCGCTATCAGCCCCAGCATTTT

J gene: TRBJ1-1
clone size: once
D gene: -
V gene: TRBV6-5
CDR3 protein: CASFLGAGGDTEAFF
CDR3 DNA: TGTGCCAGCTTCCTAGGTGCGGGTGGGGACACTGAAGCTTTCTTT

J gene: TRBJ2-7
clone size: -
D gene: -
V gene: TRBV5-6
CDR3 protein: CASSLPSTEYYEQYF
CDR3 DNA: TGTGCCAGCAGCCTACCGTCCACGGAATACTACGAGCAGTACTTC

J gene: TRBJ2-1
clone size: -
D gene: -
V gene: TRBV7-8
CDR3 protein: CASSGGSPMHNEQFF
CDR3 DNA: TGTGCCAGCAGCGGAGGGAGTCCCATGCACAATGAGCAGTTCTTC

J gene: TRBJ2-3
clone size: -
D gene: -
V gene: TRBV28
CDR3 protein: CASSLRSRDTQYF
CDR3 DNA: TGTGCCAGCAGTTTGCGTTCTAGGGATACGCAGTATTTT

J gene: TRBJ1-6
clone size: -
D gene: -
V gene: TRBV30
CDR3 protein: CAWSVQAGNSPLHF
CDR3 DNA: TGTGCCTGGAGTGTACAGGCGGGAAATTCACCCCTCCACTTT

J gene: TRBJ2-3
clone size: -
D gene: TRBD2
V gene: TRBV9
CDR3 protein: CASSLGLAGVNTQYF
CDR3 DNA: TGTGCCAGCAGCTTAGGACTAGCGGGAGTAAATACGCAGTATTTT

J gene: TRBJ1-1
clone size: -
D gene: TRBD1
V gene: TRBV5-1
CDR3 protein: CASSLSQGGETEAFF
CDR3 DNA: TGCGCCAGCAGCTTATCGCAAGGGGGCGAAACTGAAGCTTTCTTT

J gene: TRBJ1-5
clone size: -
D gene: -
V gene: TRBV5-5
CDR3 protein: CASSLRRDQPQHF
CDR3 DNA: TGTGCCAGCAGCTTACGTAGGGATCAGCCCCAGCATTTT

J gene: TRBJ2-3
clone size: -
D gene: TRBD2
V gene: TRBV5-4
CDR3 protein: CASSSPGLAGDTQYF
CDR3 DNA: TGTGCCAGCAGCTCGCCTGGACTAGCGGGAGATACGCAGTATTTT